This T cell receptor (beta chain) was sequenced during a study of blood T cell repertoires in COVID-19. Study at large: Donors in the United States, Italy and Spain gave samples during acute or convalescent COVID-19. The analysed material was cDNA or gDNA that came from T cells, B-cell-depleted T cells, or PBMCs.

The germline CDR1 and CDR2 sequences are MNHEY and SMNVEV (reference sequence). The V segment lost 3 bases and the J segment 0 bases; nucleotides outside the gene matches: 10. The CDR3 sequence is 17 residues long. As originally analysed: Reference gene primer amplification gave nucleated cell count estimates. Libraries were prepared by immunoSEQ multiplex PCR; TCRdb keeps only in-frame clonotypes and omits some of them. That table gives V, J and clone size, and the DNA gave D and trimming. The sample carries roughly 160,000 clones, roughly 88% recorded once. The source of this sequence is a man between 18 and 35 years old with COVID-19, enrolled during active disease. Sequenced material: peripheral blood. The chain joins TRBV27 to TRBJ2-7; 8 nucleotides agree with TRBD2. The CDR3 DNA follows: TGTGCCAGCAGTTTGAGGCTAGCGGGCCGGAGCTCCTACGAGCAGTACTTC. Translated: CASSLRLAGRSSYEQYF.